One and the same sample provided the 5 T cell receptor beta chains below, sequenced in a study of regulatory T cells in long-lasting Graves disease. The sample's time point: newly diagnosed GD, antithyroid drugs for less than 3 months. PBMC RNA served as the TCR library source. CDR3-region Arm-PCR and iRepertoire HTBI primers produced the TCR beta libraries. MiXCR was run by TCRdb on the multiplex PCR reads, yielding one entry per CDR3 protein. The sample has almost 450,000 distinct CDR3 sequences, about 17% seen once; the top ten hold about 11%. These data were also filed under a second study, of T cells in Graves' hyperthyroidism and ophthalmopathy.

Specimen: peripheral blood mononuclear cells (PBMCs), collected at new diagnosis, from a patient treated with antithyroid drugs. Receptors originate from a woman in her 30s with Graves disease.

There are a few counts of this clonotype. The V and J genes are TRBV27 and TRBJ2-1, with a weak D call TRBD2 (5 bases). The CDR3 consists of 15 residues. V lost 6 bases and J lost 5, with 17 bases in between. Germline loops: CDR1 MNHEY, CDR2 SMNVEV (reference sequence). In DNA form, the CDR3 reads TGTGCCAGCAGCTCCCCCCGCTTAGCGAACAATGAGCAGTTCTTC. It is translated as CASSSPRLANNEQFF.

There are many counts of this clonotype. The V and J genes are TRBV12-3 or TRBV12-4 and TRBJ1-1, with TRBD1 matching over 8 bases. The CDR3 extends over 16 amino acids. V gave up 3 bases and J gave up 6 bases; unmatched junction bases: 12. The CDR3 bases are TGTGCCAGCAGTTTTGCAGGGGGCGCGGGTCAGCCTGAAGCTTTCTTT. This translates into CASSFAGGAGQPEAFF.

This clonotype was detected ten times or more. J is TRBJ2-1 and V is TRBV20-1; 14 nucleotides line up with TRBD2. This CDR3 has 15 residues. V lost 5 bases and J lost 7; bases outside the gene matches: 7. Germline V gene sequence: CDR1 DFQATT, CDR2 SNEGSKA (reference sequence). DNA of the CDR3: TGCAGTGCTGGAGGCGGGACTAGCGGGAGTAATGAGCAGTTCTTC. Translating gives CSAGGGTSGSNEQFF.

The sample holds many counts of this clonotype. V usage is TRBV6-1 and J usage is TRBJ2-5, with D possibly TRBD1 on 6 matching bases. Germline V gene lookup returns CDR1 MNHNS and CDR2 SASEGT. Trimming took 10 bases from V and 3 from J, leaving 15 bases between them. CDR3 length equals 13 residues. The DNA of the CDR3 is TGTGCCATCCGGGACAACCGGGAAGAGACCCAGTACTTC. Translating it yields CAIRDNREETQYF.

This clonotype showed up many times. The chain combines TRBV7-8 with TRBJ2-7; no reliable D call. The ends were cut back, 8 bases at V and 5 bases at J, with 19 bases in the middle. The CDR3 length is 14 residues. Germline CDR1 SGHVS, CDR2 FQNEAQ. Here the CDR3 DNA reads TGTGCCAGCGTTTCGCGCCAATCCTGGGACGAGCAGTACTTC. Translated, it gives CASVSRQSWDEQYF.